The clone carrying this T cell receptor (beta chain) has at least ten counts. Primers used in a second PCR of about 6 to 11 cycles were a sample-barcoded 5' primer and a J-beta primer mix. TCRdb re-analysed the 5' RACE reads in MiXCR, keeping a single row per CDR3 protein. The sample records more than 750,000 distinct CDR3 sequences, around 29% being singletons. The entry originates in a study of blood T cells in healthy people across ages. V lost 2 bases, J lost 0 bases, and 11 bases lay in between. This CDR3 has 15 amino acids. CDR1 MNHEY and CDR2 SMNVEV come from the germline V gene (reference sequence). Another study also made use of these data, one on T cells of mothers and their children.

The source of this sequence is a woman aged 40 to 50 in good health. The rearrangement links TRBV27 to TRBJ2-7, with unresolved D. Sequencing input: blood. The CDR3: CASSLTGSSSYEQYF. In DNA, the CDR3 is TGTGCCAGCAGTTTAACGGGTTCGAGCTCCTACGAGCAGTACTTC.